This paragraph reports one T cell receptor (beta chain). The antigen is undetermined. The sample comes from a study of shared clonotypes between healthy human individuals. Study results and limitations: Lower generation probabilities were found for non-shared clonotypes than for those shared by all four donors.

J lost 2 bases, V lost 5 bases, and 11 bases had no gene match. The CDR3 covers 17 residues. Germline V CDR1 and CDR2: MNHEY, SMNVEV (reference sequence). Measured with immunoSEQ multiplex PCR; TCRdb has only the in-frame clones, and not every one. The sample consists of about 2 million clones, about 95% of them appearing once. It was CD45RO-negative cells, positively selected for CCR7, that made up naive CD8 cells, with terminally differentiated effector memory CD45RA+ cells excluded. The chain carries TRBV27 and TRBJ2-7; TRBD1 matches 11 bases. The TCR comes from a man between 18 and 29 years old in good health. Material for sequencing was naive CD8+ T cells sorted from blood. The CDR3 DNA reads as TGTGCCAGCAGTCATTCGGTGGGGGACAGGGGGGCCTACGAGCAGTACTTC. Encoded protein: CASSHSVGDRGAYEQYF.